This T cell receptor (beta chain) was identified in a study of blood T cell repertoires in COVID-19. Across the study: COVID-19 samples from acute and convalescent phases originated in the United States, Italy and Spain.

Seattle enrolled patients during active infection and tracked them longitudinally. In the authors' methods: Amplification of reference gene primers provided the estimated nucleated cell counts. This table comes from immunoSEQ multiplex PCR, and its TCRdb copy is limited to in-frame clones, with some not included. Clonal size and the V and J genes are those of that table, whereas D and trimming came from the DNA. Of fewer than 70,000 clones in the sample, around four fifths were seen once. Trimming took 3 bases from V and 5 from J, leaving 11 bases between them. The CDR3 extends over 14 amino acids. The V gene's germline CDR1 is SNHLY and CDR2 FYNNEI.

The sample taken for sequencing was peripheral blood. The chain recombines TRBV2 with TRBJ1-3, with a possible D match to TRBD1 (5 bases). This TCR was sampled from a man aged 30 to 39 with COVID-19, enrolled during active disease. The CDR3 loop is CASSDGGIRNTIYF. CDR3 in DNA: TGTGCCAGCAGTGACGGGGGTATTAGAAACACCATATATTTT.